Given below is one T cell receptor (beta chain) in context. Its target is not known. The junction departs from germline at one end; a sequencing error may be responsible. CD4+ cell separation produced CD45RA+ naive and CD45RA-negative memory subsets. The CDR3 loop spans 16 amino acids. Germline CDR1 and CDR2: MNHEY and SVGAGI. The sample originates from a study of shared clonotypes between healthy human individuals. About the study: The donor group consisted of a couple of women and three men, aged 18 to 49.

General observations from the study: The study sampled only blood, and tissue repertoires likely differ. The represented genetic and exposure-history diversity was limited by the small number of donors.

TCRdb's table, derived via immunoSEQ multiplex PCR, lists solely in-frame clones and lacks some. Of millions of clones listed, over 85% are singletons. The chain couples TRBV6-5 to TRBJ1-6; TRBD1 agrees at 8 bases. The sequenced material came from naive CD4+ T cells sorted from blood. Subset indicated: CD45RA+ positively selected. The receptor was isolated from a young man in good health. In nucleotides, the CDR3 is TGTGCCAGCAGTTACTCTCAGGGGGCCTACAATTCACCCCTCCACTTT. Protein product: CASSYSQGAYNSPLHF.